This T cell receptor beta chain was recorded in a study of response to subunit inactivated influenza vaccine. Details on this clonotype: As yet, its antigen is unknown.

Study-wide results and caveats: Authors suggested each seasonal flu vaccination may recruit only limited numbers of new T cells.

TCRdb used MiXCR to reprocess the RT-PCR reads, holding one entry per CDR3 protein. The data show approximately 500,000 distinct CDR3 sequences, under 30% seen once. Deletions cut 2 bases from V and 0 bases from J, with 17 bases between. This CDR3 region has 18 residues. Per germline, CDR1 ENHRY and CDR2 SYGVKD. This same sample was also taken into another study, of T cells expressing NK-cell markers. As that study records: Synthesis of TCR beta cDNA relied on 5'RACE template switching carrying UMIs. Sorting of alpha-beta TCR T cells alone was achieved in several experiments with an anti-gamma-delta TCR antibody. The study found dominant NKG2C+ clonotypes at about 1.0-7.5% of CD8+ T cells in over 5 donors.

This receptor was obtained from a middle-aged man who received an inactivated influenza vaccine. Sequencing was performed on CD4+ T cells sorted from PBMCs, taken about 12 days after vaccination. The V and J genes are TRBV10-3 and TRBJ1-3, with D hard to call. As DNA, the CDR3 is TGTGCCATCAGTGAGGCGCTATTTGGGGTACACTCTGGAAACACCATATATTTT. It encodes CAISEALFGVHSGNTIYF.